This entry features one T cell receptor beta chain sequence. The data were taken from a study of blood T cells in healthy people across ages. A second PCR of 7 to 11 cycles used a sample-barcoded 5' primer and a J-beta primer mix. MiXCR, run by TCRdb on the 5' RACE reads, gives a single entry per CDR3 protein. The sample shows about 500,000 distinct CDR3 sequences, around 24% of them seen only once. Isolation per sample recovered at least 6 million PBMCs. The CDR3 runs 19 residues. In germline, CDR1 is MGHDK, CDR2 SYGVNS. V dropped 4 bases and J dropped 0 bases, with 25 bases sitting between them. This sample also belongs to another study, concerning T cells of mothers and their children.

The sequenced material came from blood. The chain links TRBV25-1 to TRBJ2-7; D may be TRBD2 (6 bases). The origin of this receptor is a boy aged 5-17 years in good health. The CDR3 loop reads CASSGPAGLPRSSSYEQYF. The CDR3 DNA reads TGTGCCAGCAGTGGACCGGCGGGGCTCCCTCGTTCCAGCTCCTACGAGCAGTACTTC.